This TCR beta chain was identified in a study of cytomegalovirus exposure and HLA in healthy donors. Whole-study results and caveats: Analyses of presence and absence presupposed an approximately uniform sequencing depth across donors.

With regard to this clone: Antigen specificity is unknown.

Germline V lookup: CDR1 SGHTA, CDR2 FQGNSA. This CDR3 comprises 17 residues. Trimming removed 4 bases from V and 4 bases from J; junction bases left unmatched: 10. PCR primers comprised 60 Vbeta and 13 Jbeta primers. TCRdb's copy holds only in-frame clones and misses some; the assay was immunoSEQ multiplex PCR. Here the sample spans roughly 220,000 clones, under 80% being singletons. The sequencing input was PBMCs. The sequence was obtained from a woman under 40 in good health and CMV-seronegative. V is TRBV7-2 and J is TRBJ2-7, with TRBD2 matching over 13 bases. CDR3 bases: TGTGCCAGCAGCTCCCTGGGACTAGCGGGACTCCCTTACGAGCAGTACTTC. Translating it yields CASSSLGLAGLPYEQYF.